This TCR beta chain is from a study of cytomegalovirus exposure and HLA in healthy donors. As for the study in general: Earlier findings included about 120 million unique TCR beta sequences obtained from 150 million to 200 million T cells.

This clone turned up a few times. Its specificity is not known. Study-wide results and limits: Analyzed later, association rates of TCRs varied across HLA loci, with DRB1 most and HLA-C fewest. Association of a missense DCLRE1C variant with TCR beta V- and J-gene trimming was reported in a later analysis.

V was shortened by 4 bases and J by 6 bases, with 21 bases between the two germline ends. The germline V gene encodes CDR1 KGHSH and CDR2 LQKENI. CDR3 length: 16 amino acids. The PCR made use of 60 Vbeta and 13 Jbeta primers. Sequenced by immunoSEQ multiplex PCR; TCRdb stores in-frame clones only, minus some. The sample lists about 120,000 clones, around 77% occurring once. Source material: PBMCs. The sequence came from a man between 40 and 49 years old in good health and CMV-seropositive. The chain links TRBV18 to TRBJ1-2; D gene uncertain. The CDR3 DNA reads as TGTGCCAGCTCACAGGAACAGACCTACATTTTAAATGGCTACACCTTC. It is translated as CASSQEQTYILNGYTF.